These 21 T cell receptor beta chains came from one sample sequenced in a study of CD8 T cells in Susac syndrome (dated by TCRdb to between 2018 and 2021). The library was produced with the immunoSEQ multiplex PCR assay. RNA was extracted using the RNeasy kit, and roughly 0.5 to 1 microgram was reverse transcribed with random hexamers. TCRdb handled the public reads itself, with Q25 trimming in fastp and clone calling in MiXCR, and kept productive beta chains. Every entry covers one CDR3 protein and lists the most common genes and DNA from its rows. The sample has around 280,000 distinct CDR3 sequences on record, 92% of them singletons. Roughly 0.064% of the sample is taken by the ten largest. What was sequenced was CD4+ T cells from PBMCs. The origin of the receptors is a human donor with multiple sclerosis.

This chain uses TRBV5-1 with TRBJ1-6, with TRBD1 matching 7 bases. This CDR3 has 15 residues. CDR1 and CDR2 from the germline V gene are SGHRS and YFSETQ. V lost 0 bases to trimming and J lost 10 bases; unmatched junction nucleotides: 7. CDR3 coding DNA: TGCGCCAGCAGCTTGGAAAGGGGACAGAACTCACCCCTCCACTTT. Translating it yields CASSLERGQNSPLHF.

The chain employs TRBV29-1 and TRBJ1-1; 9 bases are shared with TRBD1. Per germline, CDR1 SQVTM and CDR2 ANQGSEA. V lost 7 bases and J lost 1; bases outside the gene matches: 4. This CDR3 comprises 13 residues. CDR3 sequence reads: CSGLTGGNTEAFF. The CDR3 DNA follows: TGCAGCGGCCTGACAGGGGGGAACACTGAAGCTTTCTTT.

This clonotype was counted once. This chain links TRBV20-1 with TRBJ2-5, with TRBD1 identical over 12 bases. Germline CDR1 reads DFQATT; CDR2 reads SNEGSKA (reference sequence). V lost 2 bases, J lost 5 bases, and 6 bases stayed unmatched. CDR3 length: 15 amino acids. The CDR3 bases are TGCAGTGCTAGATCGGGACAGGGGGCGCACGAGACCCAGTACTTC. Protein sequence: CSARSGQGAHETQYF.

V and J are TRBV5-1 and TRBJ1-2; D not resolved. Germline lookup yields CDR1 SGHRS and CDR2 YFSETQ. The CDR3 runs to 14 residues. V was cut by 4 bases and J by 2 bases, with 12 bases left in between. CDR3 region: CASSPRGGNYGYTF. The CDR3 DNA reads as TGCGCCAGCAGCCCCCGCGGCGGCAACTATGGCTACACCTTC.

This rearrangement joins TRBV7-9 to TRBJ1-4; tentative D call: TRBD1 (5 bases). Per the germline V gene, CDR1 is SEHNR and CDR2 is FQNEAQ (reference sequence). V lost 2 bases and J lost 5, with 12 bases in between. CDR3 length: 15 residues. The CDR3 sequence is CASSLLGTKNEKLFF. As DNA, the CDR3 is TGTGCCAGCAGCTTACTCGGGACCAAAAATGAAAAACTGTTTTTT.

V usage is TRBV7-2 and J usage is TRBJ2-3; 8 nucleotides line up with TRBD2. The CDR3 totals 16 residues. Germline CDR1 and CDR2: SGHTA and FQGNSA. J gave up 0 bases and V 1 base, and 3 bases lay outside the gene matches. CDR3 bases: TGTGCCAGCAGCTTAGAGTCTAGCGGGAGCACAGATACGCAGTATTTT. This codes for CASSLESSGSTDTQYF. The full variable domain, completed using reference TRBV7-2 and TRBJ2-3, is GAGVSQSPSNKVTEKGKDVELRCDPISGHTALYWYRQSLGQGLEFLIYFQGNSAPDKSGLPSDRFSAERTGGSVSTLTIQRTQQEDSAVYLCASSLESSGSTDTQYFGPGTRLTVL.

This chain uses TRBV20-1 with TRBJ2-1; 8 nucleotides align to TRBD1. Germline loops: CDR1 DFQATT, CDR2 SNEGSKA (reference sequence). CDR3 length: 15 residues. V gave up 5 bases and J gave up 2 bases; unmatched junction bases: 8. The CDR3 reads CSAGPDRGTYNEQFF. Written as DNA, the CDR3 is TGCAGTGCTGGACCCGACAGGGGCACCTACAATGAGCAGTTCTTC.

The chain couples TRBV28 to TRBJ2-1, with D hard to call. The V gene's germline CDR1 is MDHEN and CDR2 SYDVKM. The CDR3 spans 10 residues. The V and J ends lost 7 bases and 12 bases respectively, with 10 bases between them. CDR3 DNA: TGTGCCAGCAAAGGTTTCTGGCAGTTCTTC. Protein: CASKGFWQFF. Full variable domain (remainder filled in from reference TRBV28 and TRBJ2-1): DVKVTQSSRYLVKRTGEKVFLECVQDMDHENMFWYRQDPGLGLRLIYFSYDVKMKEKGDIPEGYSVSREKKERFSLILESASTNQTSMYLCASKGFWQFFGPGTRLTVL.

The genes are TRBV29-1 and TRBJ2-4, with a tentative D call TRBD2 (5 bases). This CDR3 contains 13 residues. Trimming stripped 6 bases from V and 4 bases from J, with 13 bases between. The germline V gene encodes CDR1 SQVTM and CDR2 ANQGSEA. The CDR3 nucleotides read TGCAGCGTGAGGCGGGCACCTAAAAACATTCAGTACTTC. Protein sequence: CSVRRAPKNIQYF.

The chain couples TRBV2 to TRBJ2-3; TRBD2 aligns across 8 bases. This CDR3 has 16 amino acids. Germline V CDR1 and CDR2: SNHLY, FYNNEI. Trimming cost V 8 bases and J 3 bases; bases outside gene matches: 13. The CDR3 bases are TGTGCCAGCTTACGCGAGCGGGGGAAAGGGACAGATACGCAGTATTTT. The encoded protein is CASLRERGKGTDTQYF.

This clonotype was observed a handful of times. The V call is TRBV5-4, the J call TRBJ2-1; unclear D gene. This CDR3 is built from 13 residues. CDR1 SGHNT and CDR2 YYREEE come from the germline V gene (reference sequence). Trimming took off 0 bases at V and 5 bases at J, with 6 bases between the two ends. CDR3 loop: CASSLVRDNEQFF. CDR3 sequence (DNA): TGTGCCAGCAGCTTGGTAAGAGACAATGAGCAGTTCTTC.

Here the CDR3 reads CSADPADTGELFF. The CDR3 DNA follows: TGCAGCGCCGATCCTGCTGACACCGGGGAGCTGTTTTTT. The V gene is TRBV29-1, the J gene TRBJ2-2; the D is unclear. The CDR3 extends over 13 amino acids. V shed 7 bases and J shed 3 bases, with 12 bases lying between them. Germline lookup yields CDR1 SQVTM and CDR2 ANQGSEA.

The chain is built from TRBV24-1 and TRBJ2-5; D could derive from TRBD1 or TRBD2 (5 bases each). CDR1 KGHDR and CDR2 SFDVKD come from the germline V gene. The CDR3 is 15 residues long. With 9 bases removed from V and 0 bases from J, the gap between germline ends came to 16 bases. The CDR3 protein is CATSKGRGYQETQYF. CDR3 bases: TGTGCCACCTCCAAGGGGCGAGGGTACCAAGAGACCCAGTACTTC.

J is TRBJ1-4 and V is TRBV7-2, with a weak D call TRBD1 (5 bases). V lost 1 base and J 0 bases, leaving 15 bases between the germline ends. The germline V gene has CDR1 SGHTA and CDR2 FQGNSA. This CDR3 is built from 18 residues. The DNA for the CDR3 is TGTGCCAGCAGCTTAGAAGCCCCCGCGGGGGCAACTAATGAAAAACTGTTTTTT. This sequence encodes CASSLEAPAGATNEKLFF.

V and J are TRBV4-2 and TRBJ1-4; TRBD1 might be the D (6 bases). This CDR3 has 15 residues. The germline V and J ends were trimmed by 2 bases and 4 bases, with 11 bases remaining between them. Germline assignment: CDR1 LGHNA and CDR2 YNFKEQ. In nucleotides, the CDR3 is TGTGCCAGCAGCCAAAACAGGGTCGTTAATGAAAAACTGTTTTTT. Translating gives CASSQNRVVNEKLFF.

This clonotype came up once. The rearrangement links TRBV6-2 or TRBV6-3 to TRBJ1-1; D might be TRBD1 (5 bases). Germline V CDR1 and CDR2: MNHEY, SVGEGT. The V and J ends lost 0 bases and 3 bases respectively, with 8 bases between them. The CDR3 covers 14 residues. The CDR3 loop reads CASSYSAGYTEAFF. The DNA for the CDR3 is TGTGCCAGCAGTTACTCAGCAGGGTACACTGAAGCTTTCTTT.

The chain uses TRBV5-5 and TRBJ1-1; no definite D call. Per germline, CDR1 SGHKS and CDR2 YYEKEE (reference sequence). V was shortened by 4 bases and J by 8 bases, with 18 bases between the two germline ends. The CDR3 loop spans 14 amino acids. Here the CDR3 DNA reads TGTGCCAGCAGCCCGTCGGTGACCTCGGGGGAAGCTTTCTTT. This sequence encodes CASSPSVTSGEAFF. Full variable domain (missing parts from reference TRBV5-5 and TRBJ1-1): DAGVTQSPTHLIKTRGQQVTLRCSPISGHKSVSWYQQVLGQGPQFIFQYYEKEERGRGNFPDRFSARQFPNYSSELNVNALLLGDSALYLCASSPSVTSGEAFFGQGTRLTVV.

CDR3 sequence reads: CASSLVANFRGNQPQHF. The CDR3 DNA is TGTGCCAGCAGTTTGGTCGCCAACTTCCGCGGCAATCAGCCCCAGCATTTT. The chain employs TRBV27 and TRBJ1-5; D gene ambiguous. V lost 3 bases and J 2 bases, leaving 17 bases between the germline ends. The CDR3 sequence is 17 residues long. Germline V gene lookup returns CDR1 MNHEY and CDR2 SMNVEV (reference sequence).

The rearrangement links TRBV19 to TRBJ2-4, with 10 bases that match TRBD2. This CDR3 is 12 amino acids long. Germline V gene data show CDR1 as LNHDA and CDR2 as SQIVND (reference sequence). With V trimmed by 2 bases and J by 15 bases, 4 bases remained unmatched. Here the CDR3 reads CASSISGGVVYF. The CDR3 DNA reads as TGTGCCAGTAGTATAAGCGGGGGGGTAGTGTACTTC.

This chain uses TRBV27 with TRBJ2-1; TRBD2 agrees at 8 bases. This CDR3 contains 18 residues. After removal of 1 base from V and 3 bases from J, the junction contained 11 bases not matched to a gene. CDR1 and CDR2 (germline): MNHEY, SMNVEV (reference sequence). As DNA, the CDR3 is TGTGCCAGCAGTTTATTCGGGGGGGGGACATCGCGCTACAATGAGCAGTTCTTC. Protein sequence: CASSLFGGGTSRYNEQFF.

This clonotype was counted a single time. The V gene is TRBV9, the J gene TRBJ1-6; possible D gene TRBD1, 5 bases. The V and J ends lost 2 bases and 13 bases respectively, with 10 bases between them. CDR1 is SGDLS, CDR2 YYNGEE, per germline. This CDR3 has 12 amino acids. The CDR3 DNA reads TGTGCCAGCAGCGTGGGGGAATTCCCCCTCCACTTT. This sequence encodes CASSVGEFPLHF.